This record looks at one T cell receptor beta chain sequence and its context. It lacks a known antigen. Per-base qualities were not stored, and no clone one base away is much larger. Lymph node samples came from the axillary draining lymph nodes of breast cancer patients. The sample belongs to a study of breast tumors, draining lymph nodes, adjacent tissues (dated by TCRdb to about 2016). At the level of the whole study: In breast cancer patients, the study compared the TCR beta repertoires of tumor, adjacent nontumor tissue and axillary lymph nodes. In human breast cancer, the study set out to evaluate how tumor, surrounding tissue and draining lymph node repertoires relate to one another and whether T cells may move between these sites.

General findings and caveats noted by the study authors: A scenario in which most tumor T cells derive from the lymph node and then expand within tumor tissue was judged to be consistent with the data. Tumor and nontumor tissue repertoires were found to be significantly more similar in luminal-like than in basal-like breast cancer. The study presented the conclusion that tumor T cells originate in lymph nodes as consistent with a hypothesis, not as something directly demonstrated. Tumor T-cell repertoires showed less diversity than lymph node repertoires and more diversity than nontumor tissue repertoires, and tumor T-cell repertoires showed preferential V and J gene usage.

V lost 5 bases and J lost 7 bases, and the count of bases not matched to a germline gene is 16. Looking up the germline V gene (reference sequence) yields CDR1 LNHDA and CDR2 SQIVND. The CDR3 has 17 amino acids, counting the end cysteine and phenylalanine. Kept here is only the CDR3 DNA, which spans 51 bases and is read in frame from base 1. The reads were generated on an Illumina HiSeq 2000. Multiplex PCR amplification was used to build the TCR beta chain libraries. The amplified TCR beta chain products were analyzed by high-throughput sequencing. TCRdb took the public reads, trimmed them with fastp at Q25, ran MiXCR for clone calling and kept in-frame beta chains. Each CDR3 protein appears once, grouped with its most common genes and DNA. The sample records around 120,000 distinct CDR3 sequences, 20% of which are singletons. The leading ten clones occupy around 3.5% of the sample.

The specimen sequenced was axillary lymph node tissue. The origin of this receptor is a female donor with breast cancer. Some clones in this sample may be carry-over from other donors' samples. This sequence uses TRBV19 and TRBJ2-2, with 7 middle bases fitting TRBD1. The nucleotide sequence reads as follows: TGTGCCAGTAGTTCCGACACCCGACAGGGTGGGCGCGGGGAGCTGTTTTTT. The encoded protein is CASSSDTRQGGRGELFF. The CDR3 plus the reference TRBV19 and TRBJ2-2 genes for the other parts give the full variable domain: DGGITQSPKYLFRKEGQNVTLSCEQNLNHDAMYWYRQDPGQGLRLIYYSQIVNDFQKGDIAEGYSVSREKKESFPLTVTSAQKNPTAFYLCASSSDTRQGGRGELFFGEGSRLTVL.